This T cell receptor beta chain was recorded in a study of neurological immune-mediated disorders. A few counts support this clonotype. One entry per CDR3 protein, called by TCRdb with MiXCR from the 5' RACE reads. The sample has about 48,000 distinct CDR3 sequences, about 23% seen once; the top ten hold around 25%. The J segment lost 7 bases and the V segment lost 4 bases, leaving 12 bases of the junction unmatched. Germline lookup yields CDR1 KGHSH and CDR2 LQKENI. The CDR3 is 15 residues long. This clonotype originated in a woman aged 70-85 years in good health. Input material: PBMCs. This sequence joins TRBV18 and TRBJ2-7; 8 positions agree with TRBD2. The CDR3 DNA follows: TGTGCCAGCTCACGTTGGGTAGCGGGACCTCGGGAGCAGTACTTC. It is translated as CASSRWVAGPREQYF. The complete variable domain, with remaining parts taken from reference TRBV18 and TRBJ2-7, reads NAGVMQNPRHLVRRRGQEARLRCSPMKGHSHVYWYRQLPEEGLKFMVYLQKENIIDESGMPKERFSAEFPKEGPSILRIQQVVRGDSAAYFCASSRWVAGPREQYFGPGTRLTVT.